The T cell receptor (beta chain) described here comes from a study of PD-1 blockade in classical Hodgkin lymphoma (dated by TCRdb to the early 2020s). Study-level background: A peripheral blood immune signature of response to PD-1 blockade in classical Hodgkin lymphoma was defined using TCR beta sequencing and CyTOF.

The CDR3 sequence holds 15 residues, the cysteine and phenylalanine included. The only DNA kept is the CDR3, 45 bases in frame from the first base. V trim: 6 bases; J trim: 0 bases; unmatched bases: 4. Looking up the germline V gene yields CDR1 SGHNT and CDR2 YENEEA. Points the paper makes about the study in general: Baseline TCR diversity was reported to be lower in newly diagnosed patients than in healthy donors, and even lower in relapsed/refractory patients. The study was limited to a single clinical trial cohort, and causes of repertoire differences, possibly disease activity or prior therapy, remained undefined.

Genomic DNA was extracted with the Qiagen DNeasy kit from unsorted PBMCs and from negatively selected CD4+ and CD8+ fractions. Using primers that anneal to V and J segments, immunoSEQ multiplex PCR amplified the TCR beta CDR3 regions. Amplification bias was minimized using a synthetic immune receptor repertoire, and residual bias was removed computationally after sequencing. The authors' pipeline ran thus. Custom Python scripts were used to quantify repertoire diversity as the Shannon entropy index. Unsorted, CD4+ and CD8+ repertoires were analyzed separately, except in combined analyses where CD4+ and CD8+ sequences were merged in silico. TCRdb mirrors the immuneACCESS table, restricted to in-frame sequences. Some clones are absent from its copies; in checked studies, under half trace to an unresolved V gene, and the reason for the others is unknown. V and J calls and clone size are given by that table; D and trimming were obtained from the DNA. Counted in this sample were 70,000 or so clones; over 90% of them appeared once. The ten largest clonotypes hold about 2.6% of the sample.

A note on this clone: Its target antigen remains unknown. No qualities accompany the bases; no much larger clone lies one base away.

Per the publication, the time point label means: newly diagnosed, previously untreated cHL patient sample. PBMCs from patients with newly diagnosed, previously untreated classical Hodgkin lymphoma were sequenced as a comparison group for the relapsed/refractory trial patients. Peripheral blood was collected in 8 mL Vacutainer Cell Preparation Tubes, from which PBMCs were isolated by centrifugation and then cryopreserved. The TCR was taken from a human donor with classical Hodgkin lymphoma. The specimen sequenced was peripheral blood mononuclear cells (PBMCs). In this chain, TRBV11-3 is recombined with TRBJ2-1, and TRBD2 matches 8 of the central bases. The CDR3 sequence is CASSSGVSSYNEQFF. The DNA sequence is TGTGCCAGCAGTAGCGGGGTCAGCTCCTACAATGAGCAGTTCTTC.